Following are 26 T cell receptor beta chains from one sample sequenced in a study of shared clonotypes between healthy human individuals. The assay was immunoSEQ multiplex PCR, and TCRdb's table has in-frame clones only and misses some. This sample has fewer than 1.8 million clones; 98% occur once, and the top ten carry 0.36%. Sequenced: naive CD4+ T cells sorted from blood. Subset reported: CD45RA+ positively selected. These receptors originate from a man aged 25-40 years in good health.

The rearrangement joins TRBV5-8 to TRBJ2-3; D ambiguous. CDR1 and CDR2 (germline): SGHTS, YDEGEE. This CDR3 region has 14 residues. V was shortened by 2 bases and J by 2 bases, with 9 bases between the two germline ends. For the CDR3, the DNA is TGTGCCAGCAGCTTTGGGCCCACCACAGATACGCAGTATTTT. It specifies CASSFGPTTDTQYF.

Remarks on this clone: The same CDR3 arises from other DNA sequences in this sample as well. The chain carries TRBV6-5 and TRBJ1-1; D remains unclear. CDR3 length: 14 residues. Deletions cut 6 bases from V and 1 base from J, with 12 bases between. Germline V gene sequence: CDR1 MNHEY, CDR2 SVGAGI. Here the CDR3 reads CASSRWTENTEAFF. The CDR3 bases are TGTGCCAGCAGCCGCTGGACGGAGAACACTGAAGCTTTCTTT.

The V gene is TRBV11-2, the J gene TRBJ2-2, with D possibly being TRBD2 (6 bases). Deletions cut 3 bases from V and 2 bases from J, with 10 bases between. This CDR3 comprises 15 residues. The germline V gene has CDR1 SGHAT and CDR2 FQNNGV. CDR3 bases: TGTGCCAGCAGCTTTTTGGAGGGAAACACCGGGGAGCTGTTTTTT. Amino acids: CASSFLEGNTGELFF.

The chain couples TRBV18 to TRBJ2-7; 8 positions agree with TRBD2. The V gene's germline CDR1 is KGHSH and CDR2 LQKENI. The trim removed 2 bases at V and 2 bases at J, leaving 5 bases unmatched. The CDR3 covers 15 residues. CDR3 amino acids: CASSPSRGGPYEQYF. DNA for the CDR3: TGTGCCAGCTCACCATCACGGGGGGGCCCCTACGAGCAGTACTTC.

The chain joins TRBV9 to TRBJ2-7, with TRBD2 matching 7 bases. The CDR3 consists of 16 residues. V lost 4 bases to trimming and J lost 2 bases; unmatched junction nucleotides: 12. Germline-derived CDR1 and CDR2 are SGDLS and YYNGEE. CDR3 bases: TGTGCCAGCAGCTCAACAGCGGGGAAACCGCCCTACGAGCAGTACTTC. Translation gives CASSSTAGKPPYEQYF.

This chain connects TRBV10-2 to TRBJ2-7; a possible D gene is TRBD2 (6 bases). Per the germline V gene, CDR1 is WSHSY and CDR2 is SAAADI. Trimming removed 6 bases at V and 3 bases at J, with 21 bases between. This CDR3 has 16 amino acids. The CDR3 sequence: CASRSAGLLGDYEQYF. The CDR3 nucleotides read TGCGCCAGCAGAAGCGCGGGACTGCTAGGAGACTACGAGCAGTACTTC.

The V gene is TRBV5-4, the J gene TRBJ1-5; a weak D match, TRBD1 (5 bases). The germline V gene has CDR1 SGHNT and CDR2 YYREEE (reference sequence). The CDR3 extends over 15 amino acids. Trimming took 4 bases from V and 4 from J, leaving 15 bases between them. The CDR3 here is CASSPTVGANQPQHF. DNA of the CDR3: TGTGCCAGCAGCCCCACAGTCGGGGCGAATCAGCCCCAGCATTTT.

In this sample, this clone turned up once. This rearrangement joins TRBV7-2 to TRBJ2-2; D gene unclear. V lost 6 bases and J 3 bases, leaving 14 bases between the germline ends. CDR3 size: 15 residues. Germline V lookup: CDR1 SGHTA, CDR2 FQGNSA. The CDR3 DNA reads TGTGCCAGCAGAGGTGCAACCCGGTACACCGGGGAGCTGTTTTTT. This translates into CASRGATRYTGELFF.

V is TRBV28 and J is TRBJ2-2; D is unresolved. Germline loops: CDR1 MDHEN, CDR2 SYDVKM. The germline V and J ends were trimmed by 6 bases and 7 bases, with 9 bases remaining between them. The CDR3 length is 12 residues. CDR3 bases: TGTGCCAGCAGCACTCGAGTCGGGGAGCTGTTTTTT. Protein sequence: CASSTRVGELFF.

The V call is TRBV5-1, the J call TRBJ2-7; tentatively, D is TRBD2 (5 bases). CDR1 SGHRS and CDR2 YFSETQ come from the germline V gene. Deletions cut 1 base from V and 5 bases from J, with 13 bases between. The CDR3 contains 14 residues. CDR3 region: CASSLSDGVHEQYF. The CDR3, as DNA: TGCGCCAGCAGCTTGTCCGACGGGGTCCACGAGCAGTACTTC. The whole variable domain, remainder taken from reference TRBV5-1 and TRBJ2-7, is KAGVTQTPRYLIKTRGQQVTLSCSPISGHRSVSWYQQTPGQGLQFLFEYFSETQRNKGNFPGRFSGRQFSNSRSEMNVSTLELGDSALYLCASSLSDGVHEQYFGPGTRLTVT.

This clone appeared a single time. This chain joins TRBV7-9 and TRBJ1-1, with D possibly being TRBD1 (5 bases). This CDR3 is built from 15 residues. Germline CDR1 reads SEHNR; CDR2 reads FQNEAQ (reference sequence). V was shortened by 5 bases and J by 2 bases, with 15 bases between the two germline ends. The CDR3 loop is CASSPTGTANTEAFF. As DNA, the CDR3 is TGTGCCAGCAGCCCTACCGGGACCGCAAACACTGAAGCTTTCTTT.

V usage is TRBV19 and J usage is TRBJ2-4; 9 bases are a match to TRBD2. The CDR3 loop spans 13 amino acids. Per germline, CDR1 LNHDA and CDR2 SQIVND (reference sequence). Unmatched junction bases numbered 5, after V lost 6 bases and J lost 8 bases. CDR3 protein: CASSRQREDIQYF. The CDR3 coding sequence is TGTGCCAGTAGCCGGCAGCGGGAGGACATTCAGTACTTC.

This clone is a singleton in its sample. CDR3 coding DNA: TGTGCCTGGAGTGCTCACAGGGGGCAGGGTGGCTACACCTTC. It encodes CAWSAHRGQGGYTF. The chain uses TRBV30 and TRBJ1-2, with 9 bases fitting TRBD1. Germline V gives CDR1 GTSNPN, CDR2 SVGIG (reference sequence). Trimming took 1 base from V and 7 from J; bases not matched to a gene: 7. This CDR3 region has 14 residues.

The chain employs TRBV5-1 and TRBJ2-5; 7 nucleotides match TRBD2. Germline trimming cut 4 bases from V and 0 bases from J; bases unmatched to any gene: 9. This CDR3 has 16 residues. In germline, CDR1 is SGHRS, CDR2 YFSETQ. In DNA, the CDR3 is TGCGCCAGCAGCGCCCTAGCGGCGGGAGACCAAGAGACCCAGTACTTC. Translation: CASSALAAGDQETQYF.

V gene TRBV9 combines with J gene TRBJ2-7, with TRBD2 matching over 7 bases. Germline V gives CDR1 SGDLS, CDR2 YYNGEE. With 0 bases clipped from V and 3 bases from J, the junction kept 9 bases outside the gene matches. The CDR3 is 16 residues long. The CDR3 DNA is TGTGCCAGCAGCGTAGGGGCGGGAGCCCCAGTCTACGAGCAGTACTTC. This gives the protein CASSVGAGAPVYEQYF. The full variable domain, completed using reference TRBV9 and TRBJ2-7, is DSGVTQTPKHLITATGQRVTLRCSPRSGDLSVYWYQQSLDQGLQFLIQYYNGEERAKGNILERFSAQQFPDLHSELNLSSLELGDSALYFCASSVGAGAPVYEQYFGPGTRLTVT.

The chain couples TRBV7-6 to TRBJ2-1; tentative D call: TRBD1 (5 bases). Trimming removed 6 bases from V and 4 bases from J, with 10 bases in between. Germline assignment: CDR1 SGHVS and CDR2 FNYEAQ. The CDR3 covers 13 residues. CDR3 loop: CASSGAAYNEQFF. DNA for the CDR3: TGTGCCAGCAGTGGGGCAGCTTACAATGAGCAGTTCTTC.

DNA for the CDR3: TGTGCCAGCAGCTCGAGGACAGGGGAGGCTGAAGCTTTCTTT. Amino acids: CASSSRTGEAEAFF. The gene calls are TRBV7-3 and TRBJ1-1; 9 bases are a match to TRBD1. The CDR3 consists of 14 residues. Trimming took 4 bases from V and 6 from J; bases not matched to a gene: 6. Germline V gene data show CDR1 as SGHTA and CDR2 as FQGTGA.

V and J are TRBV4-3 and TRBJ2-1; D remains ambiguous. Germline values: CDR1 LGHNA, CDR2 YSLEER. V was pared by 1 base and J by 1 base, with 5 bases between. This CDR3 is built from 14 residues. The CDR3 sequence: CASSQGSSYNEQFF. CDR3 DNA: TGCGCCAGCAGCCAAGGGAGTTCCTACAATGAGCAGTTCTTC.

The rearrangement uses TRBV7-9 and TRBJ2-7, with D uncertain. This CDR3 is 14 amino acids long. CDR1 and CDR2 (germline): SEHNR, FQNEAQ (reference sequence). Trimming removed 4 bases from V and 2 bases from J, with 12 bases in between. The CDR3 region is CASSSYIGPYEQYF. Here the CDR3 DNA reads TGTGCCAGCAGCTCGTACATAGGGCCCTACGAGCAGTACTTC.

The rearrangement uses TRBV7-9 and TRBJ2-1; 8 nucleotides align to TRBD2. After removal of 5 bases from V and 0 bases from J, the junction contained 6 bases not matched to a gene. The CDR3 sequence is 16 residues long. The germline V gene has CDR1 SEHNR and CDR2 FQNEAQ (reference sequence). The CDR3: CASSPRTSTSYNEQFF. CDR3 in DNA: TGTGCCAGCAGCCCCCGGACTAGCACCTCCTACAATGAGCAGTTCTTC.

This chain joins TRBV6-1 and TRBJ1-3; weak D call: TRBD1 (5 bases). CDR1 and CDR2 (germline): MNHNS, SASEGT. Trimming removed 8 bases at V and 0 bases at J, with 14 bases between. The CDR3 loop spans 15 amino acids. Here the CDR3 reads CASGSGTDSGNTIYF. CDR3 nucleotide sequence: TGTGCCAGCGGCTCCGGGACGGACTCTGGAAACACCATATATTTT.

This sequence joins TRBV7-8 and TRBJ2-2, with D unclear. The CDR3 spans 15 residues. V was cut by 5 bases and J by 5 bases, with 15 bases left in between. From germline, CDR1 is SGHVS and CDR2 FQNEAQ. CDR3 amino acids: CASSPRATGTGELFF. CDR3 bases: TGTGCCAGCAGCCCCCGGGCCACCGGGACCGGGGAGCTGTTTTTT.

This sequence joins TRBV11-3 and TRBJ2-2, with D hard to call. This CDR3 region has 13 residues. V was pared by 1 base and J by 3 bases, with 3 bases between. Per the germline V gene, CDR1 is SGHNT and CDR2 is YENEEA. This CDR3 reads CASSLGYTGELFF. CDR3 nucleotides: TGTGCCAGCAGCTTAGGGTACACCGGGGAGCTGTTTTTT.

This clone was picked up one time. CDR3 region: CASSQDIPGEQYF. The DNA of the CDR3 is TGCGCCAGCAGCCAAGATATACCGGGAGAGCAGTACTTC. The V call is TRBV4-3, the J call TRBJ2-7; D is perhaps TRBD2 (5 bases). V was cut by 0 bases and J by 7 bases, with 10 bases left in between. This CDR3 region has 13 residues. Germline assignment: CDR1 LGHNA and CDR2 YSLEER.

The V gene is TRBV7-9, the J gene TRBJ2-3, with D perhaps TRBD1 (6 bases). The length of the CDR3 is 15 residues. Germline assignment: CDR1 SEHNR and CDR2 FQNEAQ (reference sequence). With 5 bases removed from V and 2 bases from J, the gap between germline ends came to 14 bases. CDR3 in amino acids: CASSRTSGDTDTQYF. DNA of the CDR3: TGTGCCAGCAGCCGTACTTCAGGGGACACAGATACGCAGTATTTT.

The V gene is TRBV11-2, the J gene TRBJ2-1; 7 bases map to TRBD1. The germline V gene has CDR1 SGHAT and CDR2 FQNNGV. J lost 6 bases, V lost 8 bases, and 7 bases had no gene match. The CDR3 is 13 residues long. As DNA, the CDR3 is TGTGCCAGCTCCCTGGACAGGTCCAATGAGCAGTTCTTC. Translating it yields CASSLDRSNEQFF.